This T cell receptor beta chain was recorded in a study of cytomegalovirus exposure and HLA in healthy donors. Findings and caveats of the study: Earlier analysis looked at TCR beta V segments, and most were productive about 90% or about 30% of the time. Researchers counted approximately 160 TCR beta chains as cytomegalovirus-associated.

Worth noting for this clone: Its target is unknown.

The PCR was carried out with 60 Vbeta primers and 13 Jbeta primers. The protocol was immunoSEQ multiplex PCR, while the TCRdb copy is restricted to in-frame clones and leaves out a portion. The table for this sample gives about 55,000 clones. The clonotype comes from a woman in her sixties or seventies in good health and CMV-seropositive. The sequencing sample was made of PBMCs.

The CDR3 spells CASSSLQMNTEAFF. The DNA of the CDR3 is TGTGCCAGCAGCTCCCTACAGATGAACACTGAAGCTTTCTTT. This chain joins TRBV5-6 and TRBJ1-1; D ambiguous. There are 14 residues in the CDR3. Trimming pared 3 bases from V and 0 bases from J, leaving 9 bases between. CDR1 is SGHDT and CDR2 is YYEEEE in the germline V gene.